The TCR beta chain described here comes from a study of T cell repertoires in cytomegalovirus infection. Whole-study context: Shared public TCR beta signatures pointed to both CMV infection and a matching HLA type. Study-wide points: Dominant in the ex vivo response were TCR beta clonotypes restricted by HLA-C and specific for CMV.

Germline CDR1 and CDR2: LGHDT and YNNKEL (reference sequence). V shed 1 base and J shed 0 bases, with 12 bases lying between them. This CDR3 has 16 residues. One entry per CDR3 protein, called by TCRdb with MiXCR from the reads. The sample consists of approximately 700,000 distinct CDR3 sequences, under 40% of them appearing once. This clonotype was detected many times. Its antigen remains unidentified. The sample was PBMCs. The chain uses TRBV3-1 and TRBJ1-1; D remains ambiguous. The sequence came from a human donor in good health (CMV status not recorded). Some clones in this sample may be carry-over from other donors' samples. For the CDR3, the DNA is TGTGCCAGCAGCCAAGGGGCAGCGGTAATGAACACTGAAGCTTTCTTT. Its protein product is CASSQGAAVMNTEAFF.